The clone carrying this T cell receptor beta chain came up once. This sample stems from a study of OX40 agonist ivuxolimab in advanced cancers. This CDR3 has 14 residues. Assay: immunoSEQ multiplex PCR; the TCRdb copy retains only in-frame clones and omits some. Here the sample spans just under 95,000 clones, more than 75% being singletons. The material was CD4+ or CD8+ T cells sorted from blood, obtained in a trial of the OX40 agonist ivuxolimab. The sequence derives from an adult with an advanced solid tumor such as melanoma, head and neck, liver or kidney cancer. The chain recombines TRBV21-1 with TRBJ2-5; TRBD2 is the table's D call, not checked against the DNA. TRBV21-1 is annotated as a pseudogene. The CDR3 is CASIRGGGKETQYF. The CDR3 DNA reads TGTGCCAGCATCCGGGGAGGGGGGAAAGAGACCCAGTACTTC.